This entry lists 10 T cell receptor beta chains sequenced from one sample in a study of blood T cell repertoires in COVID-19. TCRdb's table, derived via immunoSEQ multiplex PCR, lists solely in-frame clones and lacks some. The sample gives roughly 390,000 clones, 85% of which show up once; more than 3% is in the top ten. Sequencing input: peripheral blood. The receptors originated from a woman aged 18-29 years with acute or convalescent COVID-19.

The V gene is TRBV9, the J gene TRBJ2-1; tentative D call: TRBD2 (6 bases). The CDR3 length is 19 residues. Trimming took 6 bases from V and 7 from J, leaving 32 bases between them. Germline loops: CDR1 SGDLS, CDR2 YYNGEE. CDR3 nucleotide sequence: TGTGCCAGCACCTGGGTGGTGGAGCGGGCGCTTCTGGTGTTGAATGAGCAGTTCTTC. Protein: CASTWVVERALLVLNEQFF.

Here the CDR3 DNA reads TGTGCCAGCAGCGACCAATACAGGGGTGAGGCTGGAAACACCATATATTTT. Amino acid sequence: CASSDQYRGEAGNTIYF. The J gene is TRBJ1-3, the V gene TRBV9; 7 bases fit TRBD1. Trimming removed 3 bases from V and 2 bases from J; junction bases left unmatched: 11. CDR1 and CDR2 (germline): SGDLS, YYNGEE. This CDR3 contains 17 residues. Full variable domain (missing parts from reference TRBV9 and TRBJ1-3): DSGVTQTPKHLITATGQRVTLRCSPRSGDLSVYWYQQSLDQGLQFLIQYYNGEERAKGNILERFSAQQFPDLHSELNLSSLELGDSALYFCASSDQYRGEAGNTIYFGEGSWLTVV.

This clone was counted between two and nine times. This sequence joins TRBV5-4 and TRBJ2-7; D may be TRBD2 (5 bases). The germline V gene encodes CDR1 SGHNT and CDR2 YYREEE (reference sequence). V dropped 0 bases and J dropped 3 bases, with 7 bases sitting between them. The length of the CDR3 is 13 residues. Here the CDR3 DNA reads TGTGCCAGCAGCTTGGTCGGGGTCTACGAGCAGTACTTC. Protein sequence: CASSLVGVYEQYF.

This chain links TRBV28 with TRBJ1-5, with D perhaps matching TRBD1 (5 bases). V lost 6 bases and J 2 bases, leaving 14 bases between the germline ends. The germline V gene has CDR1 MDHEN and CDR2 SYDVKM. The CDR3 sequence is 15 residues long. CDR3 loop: CASRPLQGGNQPQHF. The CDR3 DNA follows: TGTGCCAGCAGACCACTCCAGGGCGGCAATCAGCCCCAGCATTTT.

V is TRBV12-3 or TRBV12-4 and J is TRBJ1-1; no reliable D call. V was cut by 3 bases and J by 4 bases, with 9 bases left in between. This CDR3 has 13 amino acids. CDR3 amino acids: CASSLRVRTEAFF. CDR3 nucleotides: TGTGCCAGCAGTTTGAGGGTCCGCACTGAAGCTTTCTTT.

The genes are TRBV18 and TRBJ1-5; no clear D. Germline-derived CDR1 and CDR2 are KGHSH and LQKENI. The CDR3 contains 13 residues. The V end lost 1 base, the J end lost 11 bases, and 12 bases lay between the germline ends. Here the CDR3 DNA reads TGTGCCAGCTCACCACGAGGGTTGGAGACCCAGCATTTT. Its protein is CASSPRGLETQHF.

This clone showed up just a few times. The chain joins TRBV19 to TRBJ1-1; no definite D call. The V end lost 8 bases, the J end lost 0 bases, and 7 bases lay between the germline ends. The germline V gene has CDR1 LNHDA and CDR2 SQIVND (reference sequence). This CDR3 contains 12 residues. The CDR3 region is CASVDLNTEAFF. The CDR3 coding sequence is TGTGCCAGTGTAGACTTGAACACTGAAGCTTTCTTT.

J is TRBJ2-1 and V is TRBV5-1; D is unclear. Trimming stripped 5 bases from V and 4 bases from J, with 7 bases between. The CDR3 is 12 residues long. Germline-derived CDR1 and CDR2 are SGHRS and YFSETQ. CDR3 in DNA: TGCGCCAGCAGTGCTCAGTACAATGAGCAGTTCTTC. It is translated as CASSAQYNEQFF.

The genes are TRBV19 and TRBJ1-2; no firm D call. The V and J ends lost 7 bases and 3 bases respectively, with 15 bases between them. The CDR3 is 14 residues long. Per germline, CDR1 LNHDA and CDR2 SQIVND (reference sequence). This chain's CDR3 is CASKKATADYGYTF. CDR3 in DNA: TGTGCCAGTAAGAAAGCGACGGCCGACTATGGCTACACCTTC.

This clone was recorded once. Here the CDR3 reads CASSLAEGADEQYF. For the CDR3, the DNA is TGTGCCAGCAGCTTGGCCGAGGGGGCCGACGAGCAGTACTTC. The V call is TRBV5-6, the J call TRBJ2-7; 7 nucleotides match TRBD1. The CDR3 runs 14 residues. CDR1 is SGHDT, CDR2 YYEEEE, per germline. Trimming removed 0 bases from V and 5 bases from J; junction bases left unmatched: 5. The full variable domain, its missing parts supplied by reference TRBV5-6 and TRBJ2-7, is DAGVTQSPTHLIKTRGQQVTLRCSPKSGHDTVSWYQQALGQGPQFIFQYYEEEERQRGNFPDRFSGHQFPNYSSELNVNALLLGDSALYLCASSLAEGADEQYFGPGTRLTVT.